The 8 T cell receptor beta chains in this list originate from one sample, sequenced in a study of blood T cells in healthy people across ages. For the second PCR, which ran for 7 to 11 cycles, a sample-barcoded 5' primer and a J-beta primer mix were used. TCRdb used MiXCR to reprocess the 5' RACE reads, holding one entry per CDR3 protein. This table has 1.5 million to 2 million distinct CDR3 sequences, roughly 27% appearing once. Source material: blood. The receptors come from a woman aged 25 to 39 in good health.

The J gene is TRBJ2-5, the V gene TRBV5-1, with D tentatively TRBD2 (8 bases). Germline-derived CDR1 and CDR2 are SGHRS and YFSETQ. V was trimmed by 6 bases and J by 4 bases, leaving 16 bases between them. The CDR3 is 14 residues long. The CDR3 DNA sequence: TGCGCCAGCAAAGGGGACAGCGGGGGAGAGACCCAGTACTTC. Its translation: CASKGDSGGETQYF.

V gene TRBV20-1 combines with J gene TRBJ2-4, with D perhaps TRBD2 (5 bases). With the DNA end fitting TRBJ2-7 better, the J assignment may be wrong. In germline, CDR1 is DFQATT, CDR2 SNEGSKA (reference sequence). The CDR3 covers 14 residues. In nucleotides, the CDR3 is TGCAGTGCTAGAGGGCTAGCTTTGCCCTACGAGCAGTACTTC. Translation: CSARGLALPYEQYF.

This clonotype was counted between two and nine times. The chain uses TRBV14 and TRBJ1-2; the match to TRBD1 covers 10 bases. Trimming removed 1 base from V and 9 bases from J; junction bases left unmatched: 11. CDR3 length: 16 residues. Germline values: CDR1 SGHDN, CDR2 FVKESK. The CDR3 region is CASSQVGETGGASYTF. CDR3 sequence (DNA): TGTGCCAGCAGCCAAGTTGGGGAGACAGGGGGCGCGAGCTACACCTTC.

The V gene is TRBV7-2, the J gene TRBJ2-1; D not resolved. Trimming pared 2 bases from V and 0 bases from J, leaving 8 bases between. Germline values: CDR1 SGHTA, CDR2 FQGNSA. This CDR3 is 15 amino acids long. The CDR3 DNA is TGTGCCAGCAGCTTAAAACACCGCTCCTACAATGAGCAGTTCTTC. Its protein product is CASSLKHRSYNEQFF.

About this clonotype: This sequence may be a read error, since a much larger clone differs from it by one base. The chain employs TRBV6-6 and TRBJ2-5, with TRBD2 matching over 9 bases. The CDR3 sequence is 13 residues long. V was clipped by 8 bases and J by 2 bases; unmatched bases: 3. The germline V gene encodes CDR1 MNHNY and CDR2 SVGAGI (reference sequence). This CDR3 is CASGGRDQETQYF. CDR3 sequence (DNA): TGTGCCAGCGGCGGGAGGGATCAAGAGACCCAGTACTTC.

This clonotype appeared many times. CDR3 loop: CASSPARPDTDTQYF. The CDR3 nucleotides read TGTGCCAGCAGCCCGGCGCGGCCCGACACAGATACGCAGTATTTT. J is TRBJ2-3 and V is TRBV7-2, with D unresolved. Trimming took off 5 bases at V and 2 bases at J, with 14 bases between the two ends. The CDR3 spans 15 residues. Germline CDR1 and CDR2: SGHTA and FQGNSA.

The J gene is TRBJ1-2, the V gene TRBV3-1; 8 bases agree with TRBD1. V lost 3 bases to trimming and J lost 8 bases; unmatched junction nucleotides: 8. CDR1 and CDR2 (germline): LGHDT, YNNKEL (reference sequence). The CDR3 length is 14 residues. The CDR3 DNA reads TGTGCCAGCAGCCAGGACAGGGTCTATGGAGGCTACACCTTC. This encodes CASSQDRVYGGYTF.

The V and J genes are TRBV28 and TRBJ1-2; D gene unclear. V was shortened by 4 bases and J by 2 bases, with 11 bases between the two germline ends. CDR3 length equals 14 residues. Germline loops: CDR1 MDHEN, CDR2 SYDVKM. CDR3 sequence reads: CASSSSPVNYGYTF. DNA of the CDR3: TGTGCCAGCAGTTCGTCCCCCGTGAACTATGGCTACACCTTC.